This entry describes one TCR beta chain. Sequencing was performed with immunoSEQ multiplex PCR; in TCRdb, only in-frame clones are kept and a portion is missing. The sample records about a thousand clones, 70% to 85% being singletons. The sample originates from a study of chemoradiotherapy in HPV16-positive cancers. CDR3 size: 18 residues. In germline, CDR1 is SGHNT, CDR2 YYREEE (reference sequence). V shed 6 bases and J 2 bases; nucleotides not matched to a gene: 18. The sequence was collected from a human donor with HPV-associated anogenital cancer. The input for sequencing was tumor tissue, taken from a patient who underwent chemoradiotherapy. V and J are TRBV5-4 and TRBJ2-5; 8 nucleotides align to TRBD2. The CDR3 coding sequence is TGTGCCAGCACCACGGGGGGGCGGGACACAATTAAGCAAGAGACCCAGTACTTC. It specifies CASTTGGRDTIKQETQYF.